This section outlines one TCR beta chain sequence together with its context. The PCR had 60 Vbeta and 13 Jbeta primers. Some clones are missing from TCRdb's copy, which holds only in-frame ones; the method was immunoSEQ multiplex PCR. This sample's table reports 40,000 or so clones. The data were obtained in a study of cytomegalovirus exposure and HLA in healthy donors. The CDR3 has 15 residues. Unmatched junction bases numbered 6, after V lost 1 base and J lost 2 bases. The germline V gene encodes CDR1 GTSNPN and CDR2 SVGIG (reference sequence). The sequence derives from a male donor in good health and CMV-seronegative. The chain combines TRBV30 with TRBJ2-3, with 7 bases identical to TRBD2. What was sequenced was PBMCs. In nucleotides, the CDR3 is TGTGCCTGGAGTGGAATAGCGGGCCCCACAGATACGCAGTATTTT. Its translation: CAWSGIAGPTDTQYF.